This entry concerns a single TCR beta chain. The junction departs from germline at one end; a sequencing error may be responsible. The data were taken from a study of OX40 agonist ivuxolimab in advanced cancers. Across the study: The dose of intravenous ivuxolimab that patients received every 2 weeks ranged from 0.01 to 10 mg/kg. One patient with hepatocellular carcinoma and two with cutaneous melanoma, three in all, had partial responses.

Sequencing used immunoSEQ multiplex PCR; TCRdb keeps in-frame clones, though not all of them. The sample lists about 55,000 clones, around nine tenths occurring once. This clonotype originated in an adult with an advanced solid tumor such as melanoma, head and neck, liver or kidney cancer. Sequenced material: CD4+ or CD8+ T cells sorted from blood, taken in a trial of the OX40 agonist ivuxolimab.

CDR3 DNA: TGCGCCAGCAGCTTGTCGGGGGACACAAGGCCCTATTTT. Its protein is CASSLSGDTRPYF. This sequence joins TRBV5-1 and TRBJ1-5; D is perhaps TRBD1 (6 bases). The CDR3 length is 13 residues. Germline CDR1 reads SGHRS; CDR2 reads YFSETQ.